This T cell receptor (beta chain) is from a study of patients and donors after allogeneic stem cell transplantation. Germline V gene data show CDR1 as LGHNA and CDR2 as YSLEER. After removal of 4 bases from V and 7 bases from J, the junction contained 4 bases not matched to a gene. The CDR3 runs to 13 residues. This clonotype has more than one count but fewer than ten. TCRdb reprocessed the RT-PCR reads with MiXCR, giving one entry per CDR3 protein. The sample has 150,000 to 200,000 distinct CDR3 sequences, about 30% seen once. This sequence joins TRBV4-3 and TRBJ1-1; 9 bases map to TRBD1. The clonotype originates from a human donor who was either an allogeneic HSCT recipient or a stem cell or donor lymphocyte infusion donor (not recorded which). It is not recorded whose cells these are; they may come from a transplant donor. The sample taken for sequencing was blood, either unsorted or a sorted T cell fraction (not recorded which). CDR3 sequence (DNA): TGCGCCAGCAGCCCCGGGACAGGGCTTGAAGCTTTCTTT. Translated: CASSPGTGLEAFF.